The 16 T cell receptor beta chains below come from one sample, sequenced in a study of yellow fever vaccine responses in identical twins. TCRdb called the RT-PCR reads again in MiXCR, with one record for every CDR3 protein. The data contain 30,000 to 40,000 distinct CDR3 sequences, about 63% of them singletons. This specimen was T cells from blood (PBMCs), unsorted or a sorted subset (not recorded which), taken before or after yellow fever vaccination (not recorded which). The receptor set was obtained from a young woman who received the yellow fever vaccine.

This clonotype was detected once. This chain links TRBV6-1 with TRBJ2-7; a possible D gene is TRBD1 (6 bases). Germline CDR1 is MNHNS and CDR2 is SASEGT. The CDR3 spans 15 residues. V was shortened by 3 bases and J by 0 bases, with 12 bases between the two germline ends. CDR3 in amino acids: CASSDQGQSSYEQYV. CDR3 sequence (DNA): TGTGCCAGCAGTGACCAGGGGCAAAGCTCCTACGAGCAGTACGTC.

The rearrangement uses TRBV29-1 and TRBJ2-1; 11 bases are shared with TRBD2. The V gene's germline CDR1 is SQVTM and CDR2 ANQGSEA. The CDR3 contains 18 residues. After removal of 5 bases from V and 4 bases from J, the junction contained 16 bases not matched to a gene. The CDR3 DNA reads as TGCAGCGTTTACCCCTCAAGGGGGGGACTAGCGGAGTACAATGAGCAGTTCTTC. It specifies CSVYPSRGGLAEYNEQFF.

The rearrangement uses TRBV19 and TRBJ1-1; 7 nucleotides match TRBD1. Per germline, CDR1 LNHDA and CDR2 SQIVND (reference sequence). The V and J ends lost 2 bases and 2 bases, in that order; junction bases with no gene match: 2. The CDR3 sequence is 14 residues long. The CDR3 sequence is CASSIQGGNTEAFF. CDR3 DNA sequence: TGTGCCAGTAGTATACAAGGGGGCAACACTGAAGCTTTCTTT.

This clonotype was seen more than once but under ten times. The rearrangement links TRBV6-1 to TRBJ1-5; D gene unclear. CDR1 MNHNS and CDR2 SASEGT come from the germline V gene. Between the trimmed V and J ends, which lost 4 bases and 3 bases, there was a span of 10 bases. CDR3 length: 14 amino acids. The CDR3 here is CASSAAGYNQPQHF. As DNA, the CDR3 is TGTGCCAGCAGTGCTGCTGGATACAATCAGCCCCAGCATTTT.

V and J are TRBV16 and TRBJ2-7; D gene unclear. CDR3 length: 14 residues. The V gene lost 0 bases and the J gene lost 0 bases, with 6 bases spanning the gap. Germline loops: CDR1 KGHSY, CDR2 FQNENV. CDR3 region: CASSQSYGSYEQYF. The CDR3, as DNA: TGTGCCAGCAGCCAATCGTACGGCTCCTACGAGCAGTACTTC.

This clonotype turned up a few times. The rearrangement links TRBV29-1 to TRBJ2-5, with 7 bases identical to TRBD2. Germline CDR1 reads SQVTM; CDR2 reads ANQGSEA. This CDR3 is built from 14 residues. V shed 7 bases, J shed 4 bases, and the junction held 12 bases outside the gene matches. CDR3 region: CSAYLGGGGETQYF. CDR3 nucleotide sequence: TGCAGCGCCTATCTTGGCGGGGGTGGAGAGACCCAGTACTTC.

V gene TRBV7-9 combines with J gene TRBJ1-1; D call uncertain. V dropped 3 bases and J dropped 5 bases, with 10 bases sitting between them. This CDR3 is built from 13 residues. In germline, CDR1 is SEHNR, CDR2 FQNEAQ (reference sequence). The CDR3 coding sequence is TGTGCCAGCAGCTTCTCAGGTCTTACTGAAGCTTTCTTT. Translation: CASSFSGLTEAFF.

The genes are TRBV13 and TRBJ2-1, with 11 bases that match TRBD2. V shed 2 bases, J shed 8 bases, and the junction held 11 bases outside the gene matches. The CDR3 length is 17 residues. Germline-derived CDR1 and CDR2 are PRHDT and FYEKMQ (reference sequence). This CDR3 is CASSLHTSGSEWDEQFF. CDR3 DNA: TGTGCCAGCAGCTTACATACTAGCGGGAGTGAATGGGATGAGCAGTTCTTC. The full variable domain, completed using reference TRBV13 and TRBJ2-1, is AAGVIQSPRHLIKEKRETATLKCYPIPRHDTVYWYQQGPGQDPQFLISFYEKMQSDKGSIPDRFSAQQFSDYHSELNMSSLELGDSALYFCASSLHTSGSEWDEQFFGPGTRLTVL.

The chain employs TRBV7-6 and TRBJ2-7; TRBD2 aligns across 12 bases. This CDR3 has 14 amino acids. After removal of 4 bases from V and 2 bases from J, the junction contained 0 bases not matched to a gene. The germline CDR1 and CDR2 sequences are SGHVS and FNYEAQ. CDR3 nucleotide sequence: TGTGCCAGCAGCTCTAGCGGGGGGGCCTACGAGCAGTACTTC. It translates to CASSSSGGAYEQYF. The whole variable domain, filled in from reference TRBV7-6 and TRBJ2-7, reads GAGVSQSPRYKVTKRGQDVALRCDPISGHVSLYWYRQALGQGPEFLTYFNYEAQQDKSGLPNDRFSAERPEGSISTLTIQRTEQRDSAMYRCASSSSGGAYEQYFGPGTRLTVT.

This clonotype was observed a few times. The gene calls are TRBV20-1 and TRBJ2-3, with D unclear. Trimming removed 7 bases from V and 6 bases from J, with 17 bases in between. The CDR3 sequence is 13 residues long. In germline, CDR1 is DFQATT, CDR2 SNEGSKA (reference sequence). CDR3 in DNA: TGCAGTGGGGTCCAGCCCACGTCGGATACGCAGTATTTT. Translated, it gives CSGVQPTSDTQYF.

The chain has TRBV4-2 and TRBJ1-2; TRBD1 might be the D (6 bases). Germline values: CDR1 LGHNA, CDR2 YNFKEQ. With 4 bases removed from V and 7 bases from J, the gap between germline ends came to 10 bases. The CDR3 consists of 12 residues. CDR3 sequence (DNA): TGTGCCAGCAGCCCTGGGGGGCTTGGCTACACCTTC. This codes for CASSPGGLGYTF.

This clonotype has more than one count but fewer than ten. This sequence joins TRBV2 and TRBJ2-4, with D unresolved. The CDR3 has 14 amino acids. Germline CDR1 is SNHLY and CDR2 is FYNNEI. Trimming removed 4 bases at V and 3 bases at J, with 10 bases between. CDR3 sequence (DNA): TGTGCCAGCAGTGTTGCTCGAGTCAAAAACATTCAGTACTTC. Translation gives CASSVARVKNIQYF.

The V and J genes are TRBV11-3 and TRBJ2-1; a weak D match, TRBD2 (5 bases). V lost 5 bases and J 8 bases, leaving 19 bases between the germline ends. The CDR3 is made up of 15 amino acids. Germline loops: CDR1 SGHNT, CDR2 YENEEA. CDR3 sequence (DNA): TGTGCCAGCAGCCCGGAGGACGCGATACCCCATGAGCAGTTCTTC. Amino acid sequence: CASSPEDAIPHEQFF. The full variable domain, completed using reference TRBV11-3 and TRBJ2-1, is EAGVVQSPRYKIIEKKQPVAFWCNPISGHNTLYWYLQNLGQGPELLIRYENEEAVDDSQLPKDRFSAERLKGVDSTLKIQPAELGDSAVYLCASSPEDAIPHEQFFGPGTRLTVL.

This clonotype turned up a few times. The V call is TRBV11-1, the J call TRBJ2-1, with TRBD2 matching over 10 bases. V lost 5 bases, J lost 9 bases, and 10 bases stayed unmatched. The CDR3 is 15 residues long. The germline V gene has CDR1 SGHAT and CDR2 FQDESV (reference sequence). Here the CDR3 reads CASSAQREGRVEQFF. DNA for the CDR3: TGTGCCAGCAGCGCACAGCGGGAGGGCCGGGTTGAGCAGTTCTTC.

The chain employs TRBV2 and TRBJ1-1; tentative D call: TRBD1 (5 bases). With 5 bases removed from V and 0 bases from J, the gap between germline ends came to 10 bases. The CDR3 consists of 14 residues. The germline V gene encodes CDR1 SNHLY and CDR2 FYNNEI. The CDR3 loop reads CASSTGPLNTEAFF. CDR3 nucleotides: TGTGCCAGCAGTACGGGACCCTTGAACACTGAAGCTTTCTTT. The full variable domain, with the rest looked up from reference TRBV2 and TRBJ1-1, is EPEVTQTPSHQVTQMGQEVILRCVPISNHLYFYWYRQILGQKVEFLVSFYNNEISEKSEIFDDQFSVERPDGSNFTLKIRSTKLEDSAMYFCASSTGPLNTEAFFGQGTRLTVV.

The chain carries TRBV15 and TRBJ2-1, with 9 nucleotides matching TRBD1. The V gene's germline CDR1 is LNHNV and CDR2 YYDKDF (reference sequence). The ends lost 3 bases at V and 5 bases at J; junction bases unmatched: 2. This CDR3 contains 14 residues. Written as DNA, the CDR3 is TGTGCCACCAGCAGGCGGGACAGGGACAATGAGCAGTTCTTC. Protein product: CATSRRDRDNEQFF.